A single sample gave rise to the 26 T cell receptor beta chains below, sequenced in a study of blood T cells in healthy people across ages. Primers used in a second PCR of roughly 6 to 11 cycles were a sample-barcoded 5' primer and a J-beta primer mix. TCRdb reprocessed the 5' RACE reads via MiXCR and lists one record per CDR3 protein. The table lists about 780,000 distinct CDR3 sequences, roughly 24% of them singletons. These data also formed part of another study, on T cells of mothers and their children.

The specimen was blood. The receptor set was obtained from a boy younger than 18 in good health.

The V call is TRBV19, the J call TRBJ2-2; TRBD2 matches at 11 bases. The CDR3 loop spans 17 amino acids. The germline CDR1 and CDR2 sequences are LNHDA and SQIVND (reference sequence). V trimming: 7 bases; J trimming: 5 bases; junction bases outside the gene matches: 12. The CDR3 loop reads CASTVWGLAEITGELFF. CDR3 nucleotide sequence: TGTGCCAGTACCGTATGGGGACTAGCGGAGATAACCGGGGAGCTGTTTTTT.

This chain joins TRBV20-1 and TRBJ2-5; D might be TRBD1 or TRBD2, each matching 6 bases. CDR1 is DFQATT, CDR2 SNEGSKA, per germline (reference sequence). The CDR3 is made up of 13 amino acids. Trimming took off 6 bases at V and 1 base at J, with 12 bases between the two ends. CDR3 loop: CSAGGLVQETQYF. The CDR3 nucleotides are TGCAGTGCAGGGGGGCTTGTCCAAGAGACCCAGTACTTC.

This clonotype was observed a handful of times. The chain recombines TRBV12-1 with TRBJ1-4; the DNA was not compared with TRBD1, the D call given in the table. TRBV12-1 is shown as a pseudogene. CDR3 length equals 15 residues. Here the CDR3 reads CASSWDRATNEKLFF. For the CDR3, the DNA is TGTGCCAGCAGCTGGGACCGTGCAACTAATGAAAAACTGTTTTTT.

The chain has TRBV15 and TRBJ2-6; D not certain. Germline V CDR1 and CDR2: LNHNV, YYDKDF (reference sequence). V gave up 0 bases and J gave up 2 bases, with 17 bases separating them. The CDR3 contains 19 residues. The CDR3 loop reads CATSRDNSAPFTGANVLTF. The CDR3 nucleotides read TGTGCCACCAGCAGAGATAACAGCGCGCCATTTACTGGGGCCAACGTCCTGACTTTC.

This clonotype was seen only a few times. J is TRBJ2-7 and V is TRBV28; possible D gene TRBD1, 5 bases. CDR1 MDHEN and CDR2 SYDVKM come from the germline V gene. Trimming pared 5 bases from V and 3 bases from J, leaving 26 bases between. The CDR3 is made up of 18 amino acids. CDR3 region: CASSDFPGRPPLYYEQYF. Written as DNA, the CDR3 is TGTGCCAGCAGTGACTTTCCAGGGCGCCCACCTTTATACTACGAGCAGTACTTC. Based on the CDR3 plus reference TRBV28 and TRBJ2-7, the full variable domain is DVKVTQSSRYLVKRTGEKVFLECVQDMDHENMFWYRQDPGLGLRLIYFSYDVKMKEKGDIPEGYSVSREKKERFSLILESASTNQTSMYLCASSDFPGRPPLYYEQYFGPGTRLTVT.

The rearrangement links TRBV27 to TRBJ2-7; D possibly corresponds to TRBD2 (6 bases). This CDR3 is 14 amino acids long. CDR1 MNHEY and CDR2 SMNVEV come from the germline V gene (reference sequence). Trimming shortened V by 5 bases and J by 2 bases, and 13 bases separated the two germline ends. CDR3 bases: TGTGCCAGCAGTCCGGGGGTCTCAGCCTACGAGCAGTACTTC. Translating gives CASSPGVSAYEQYF.

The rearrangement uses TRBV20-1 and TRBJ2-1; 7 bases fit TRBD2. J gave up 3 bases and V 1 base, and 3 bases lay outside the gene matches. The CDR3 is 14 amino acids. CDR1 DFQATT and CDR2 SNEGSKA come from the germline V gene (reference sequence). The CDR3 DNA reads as TGCAGTGCTAGAGGACCGGGGGGCTACAATGAGCAGTTCTTC. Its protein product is CSARGPGGYNEQFF.

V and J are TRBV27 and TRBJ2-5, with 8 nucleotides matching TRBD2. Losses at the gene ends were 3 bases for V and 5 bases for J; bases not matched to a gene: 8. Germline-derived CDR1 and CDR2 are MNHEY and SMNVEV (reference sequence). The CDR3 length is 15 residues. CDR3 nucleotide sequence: TGTGCCAGCAGTTTCGCAATAGCGGGGATGGAGACCCAGTACTTC. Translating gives CASSFAIAGMETQYF.

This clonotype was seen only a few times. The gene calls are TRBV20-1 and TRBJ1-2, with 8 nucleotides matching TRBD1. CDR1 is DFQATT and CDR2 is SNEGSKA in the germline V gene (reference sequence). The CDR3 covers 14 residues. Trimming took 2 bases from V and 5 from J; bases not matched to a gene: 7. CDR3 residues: CSARSAGGLYGYTF. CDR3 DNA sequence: TGCAGTGCTAGATCGGCAGGGGGCTTGTATGGCTACACCTTC.

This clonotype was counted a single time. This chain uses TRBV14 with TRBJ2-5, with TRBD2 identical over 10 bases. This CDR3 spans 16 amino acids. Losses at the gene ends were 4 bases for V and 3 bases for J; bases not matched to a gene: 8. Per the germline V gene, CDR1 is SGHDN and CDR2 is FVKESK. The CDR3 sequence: CASSPSRTSGKETQYF. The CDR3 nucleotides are TGTGCCAGCAGCCCTTCAAGGACTAGCGGAAAAGAGACCCAGTACTTC.

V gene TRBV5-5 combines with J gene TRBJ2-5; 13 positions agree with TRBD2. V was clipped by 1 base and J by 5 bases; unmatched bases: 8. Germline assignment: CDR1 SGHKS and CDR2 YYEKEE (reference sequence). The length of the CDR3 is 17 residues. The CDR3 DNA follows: TGTGCCAGCAGCTTGAGGACTAGCGGGGGCCTCTGGGAGACCCAGTACTTC. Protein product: CASSLRTSGGLWETQYF.

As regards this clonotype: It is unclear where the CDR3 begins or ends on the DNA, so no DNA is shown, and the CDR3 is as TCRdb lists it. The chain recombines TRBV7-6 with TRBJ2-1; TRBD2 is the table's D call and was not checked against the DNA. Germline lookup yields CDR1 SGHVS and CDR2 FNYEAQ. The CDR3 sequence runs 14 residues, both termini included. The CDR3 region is CASSVGTGTSGGIF.

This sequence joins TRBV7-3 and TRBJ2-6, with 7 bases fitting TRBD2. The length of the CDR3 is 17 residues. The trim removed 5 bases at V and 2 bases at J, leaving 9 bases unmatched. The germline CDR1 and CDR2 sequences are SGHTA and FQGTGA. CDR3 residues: CASSATLGGTGANVLTF. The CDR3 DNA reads TGTGCCAGCAGCGCTACTTTGGGAGGGACTGGGGCCAACGTCCTGACTTTC.

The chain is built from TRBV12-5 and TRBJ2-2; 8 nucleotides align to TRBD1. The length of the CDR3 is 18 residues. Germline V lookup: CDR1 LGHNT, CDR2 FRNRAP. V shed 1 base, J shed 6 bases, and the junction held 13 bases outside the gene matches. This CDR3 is CASGLGEGTGYQPGELFF. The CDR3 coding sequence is TGTGCTAGTGGTTTGGGGGAAGGGACAGGTTACCAGCCCGGGGAGCTGTTTTTT.

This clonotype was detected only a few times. CDR3 nucleotides: TGCGCCAGCAGTGCAAGCGGGGGCAAAGATACGCAGTATTTT. This sequence encodes CASSASGGKDTQYF. V is TRBV10-2 and J is TRBJ2-3; 8 positions agree with TRBD2. V was clipped by 4 bases and J by 5 bases; unmatched bases: 5. From germline, CDR1 is WSHSY and CDR2 SAAADI. CDR3 size: 14 residues.

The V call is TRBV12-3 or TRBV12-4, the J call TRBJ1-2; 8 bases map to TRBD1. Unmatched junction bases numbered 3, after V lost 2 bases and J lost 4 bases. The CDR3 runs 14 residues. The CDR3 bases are TGTGCCAGCAGTTTATCGGACAGGGCCTATGGCTACACCTTC. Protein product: CASSLSDRAYGYTF.

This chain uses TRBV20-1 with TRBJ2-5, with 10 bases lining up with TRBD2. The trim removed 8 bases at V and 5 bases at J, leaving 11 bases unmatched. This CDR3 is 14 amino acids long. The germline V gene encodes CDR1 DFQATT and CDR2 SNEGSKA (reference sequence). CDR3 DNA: TGCAGTACCCGGATAGCGGGGGGCCCTGAGACCCAGTACTTC. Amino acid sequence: CSTRIAGGPETQYF.

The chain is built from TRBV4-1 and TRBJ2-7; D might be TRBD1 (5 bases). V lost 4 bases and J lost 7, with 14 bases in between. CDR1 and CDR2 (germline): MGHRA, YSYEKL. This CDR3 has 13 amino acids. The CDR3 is CASSRQGRDEQYF. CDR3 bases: TGCGCCAGCAGCCGCCAGGGTAGAGATGAGCAGTACTTC.

CDR3 DNA: TGCGCCAGCAGCTCCGGGGACACGGAGACCCAGTACTTC. Residues: CASSSGDTETQYF. J is TRBJ2-5 and V is TRBV5-1; possible D gene TRBD1, 6 bases. This CDR3 region has 13 residues. The ends were cut back, 3 bases at V and 5 bases at J, with 11 bases in the middle. Germline CDR1 reads SGHRS; CDR2 reads YFSETQ.

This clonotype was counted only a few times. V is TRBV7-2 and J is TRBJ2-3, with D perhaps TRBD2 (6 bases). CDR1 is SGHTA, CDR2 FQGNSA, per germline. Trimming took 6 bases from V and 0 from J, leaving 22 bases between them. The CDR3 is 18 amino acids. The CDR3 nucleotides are TGTGCCAGCAGTTCCAGACGGAGGGCGAGGGCTAGCACAGATACGCAGTATTTT. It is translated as CASSSRRRARASTDTQYF.

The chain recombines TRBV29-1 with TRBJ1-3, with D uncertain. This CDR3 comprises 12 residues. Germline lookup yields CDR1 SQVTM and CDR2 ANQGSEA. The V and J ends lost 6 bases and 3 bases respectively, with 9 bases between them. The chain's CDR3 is CSVVGIGNTIYF. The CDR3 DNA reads TGCAGCGTGGTAGGGATTGGAAACACCATATATTTT.

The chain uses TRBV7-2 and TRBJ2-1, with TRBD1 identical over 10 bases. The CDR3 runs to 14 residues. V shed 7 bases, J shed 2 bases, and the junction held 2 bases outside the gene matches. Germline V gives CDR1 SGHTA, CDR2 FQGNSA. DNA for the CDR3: TGTGCCAGCACCGGACAGGGGGCCTACAATGAGCAGTTCTTC. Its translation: CASTGQGAYNEQFF.

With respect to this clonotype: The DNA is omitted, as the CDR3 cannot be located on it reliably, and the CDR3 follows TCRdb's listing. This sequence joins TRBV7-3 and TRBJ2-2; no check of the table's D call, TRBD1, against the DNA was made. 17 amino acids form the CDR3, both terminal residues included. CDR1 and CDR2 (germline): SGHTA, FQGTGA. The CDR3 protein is CASSLGDRTLTPGSCFF.

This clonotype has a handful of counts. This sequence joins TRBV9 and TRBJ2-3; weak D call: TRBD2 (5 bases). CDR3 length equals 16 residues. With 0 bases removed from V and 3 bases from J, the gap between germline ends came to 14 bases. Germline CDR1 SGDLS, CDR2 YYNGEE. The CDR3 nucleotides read TGTGCCAGCAGCGTAGATTTACGGGGATCAACAGATACGCAGTATTTT. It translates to CASSVDLRGSTDTQYF.

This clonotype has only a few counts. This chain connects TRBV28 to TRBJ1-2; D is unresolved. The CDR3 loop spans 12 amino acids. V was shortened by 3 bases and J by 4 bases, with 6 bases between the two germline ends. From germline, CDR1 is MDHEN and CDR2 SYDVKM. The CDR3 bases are TGTGCCAGCAGTTTTTCGGTCTATGGCTACACCTTC. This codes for CASSFSVYGYTF.

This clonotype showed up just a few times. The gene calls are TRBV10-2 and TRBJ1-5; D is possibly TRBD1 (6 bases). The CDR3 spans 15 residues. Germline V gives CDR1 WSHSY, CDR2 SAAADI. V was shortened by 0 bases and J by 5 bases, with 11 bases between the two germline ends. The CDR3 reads CASSESRGGDQPQHF. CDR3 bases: TGCGCCAGCAGTGAGTCGCGAGGGGGGGATCAGCCCCAGCATTTT.